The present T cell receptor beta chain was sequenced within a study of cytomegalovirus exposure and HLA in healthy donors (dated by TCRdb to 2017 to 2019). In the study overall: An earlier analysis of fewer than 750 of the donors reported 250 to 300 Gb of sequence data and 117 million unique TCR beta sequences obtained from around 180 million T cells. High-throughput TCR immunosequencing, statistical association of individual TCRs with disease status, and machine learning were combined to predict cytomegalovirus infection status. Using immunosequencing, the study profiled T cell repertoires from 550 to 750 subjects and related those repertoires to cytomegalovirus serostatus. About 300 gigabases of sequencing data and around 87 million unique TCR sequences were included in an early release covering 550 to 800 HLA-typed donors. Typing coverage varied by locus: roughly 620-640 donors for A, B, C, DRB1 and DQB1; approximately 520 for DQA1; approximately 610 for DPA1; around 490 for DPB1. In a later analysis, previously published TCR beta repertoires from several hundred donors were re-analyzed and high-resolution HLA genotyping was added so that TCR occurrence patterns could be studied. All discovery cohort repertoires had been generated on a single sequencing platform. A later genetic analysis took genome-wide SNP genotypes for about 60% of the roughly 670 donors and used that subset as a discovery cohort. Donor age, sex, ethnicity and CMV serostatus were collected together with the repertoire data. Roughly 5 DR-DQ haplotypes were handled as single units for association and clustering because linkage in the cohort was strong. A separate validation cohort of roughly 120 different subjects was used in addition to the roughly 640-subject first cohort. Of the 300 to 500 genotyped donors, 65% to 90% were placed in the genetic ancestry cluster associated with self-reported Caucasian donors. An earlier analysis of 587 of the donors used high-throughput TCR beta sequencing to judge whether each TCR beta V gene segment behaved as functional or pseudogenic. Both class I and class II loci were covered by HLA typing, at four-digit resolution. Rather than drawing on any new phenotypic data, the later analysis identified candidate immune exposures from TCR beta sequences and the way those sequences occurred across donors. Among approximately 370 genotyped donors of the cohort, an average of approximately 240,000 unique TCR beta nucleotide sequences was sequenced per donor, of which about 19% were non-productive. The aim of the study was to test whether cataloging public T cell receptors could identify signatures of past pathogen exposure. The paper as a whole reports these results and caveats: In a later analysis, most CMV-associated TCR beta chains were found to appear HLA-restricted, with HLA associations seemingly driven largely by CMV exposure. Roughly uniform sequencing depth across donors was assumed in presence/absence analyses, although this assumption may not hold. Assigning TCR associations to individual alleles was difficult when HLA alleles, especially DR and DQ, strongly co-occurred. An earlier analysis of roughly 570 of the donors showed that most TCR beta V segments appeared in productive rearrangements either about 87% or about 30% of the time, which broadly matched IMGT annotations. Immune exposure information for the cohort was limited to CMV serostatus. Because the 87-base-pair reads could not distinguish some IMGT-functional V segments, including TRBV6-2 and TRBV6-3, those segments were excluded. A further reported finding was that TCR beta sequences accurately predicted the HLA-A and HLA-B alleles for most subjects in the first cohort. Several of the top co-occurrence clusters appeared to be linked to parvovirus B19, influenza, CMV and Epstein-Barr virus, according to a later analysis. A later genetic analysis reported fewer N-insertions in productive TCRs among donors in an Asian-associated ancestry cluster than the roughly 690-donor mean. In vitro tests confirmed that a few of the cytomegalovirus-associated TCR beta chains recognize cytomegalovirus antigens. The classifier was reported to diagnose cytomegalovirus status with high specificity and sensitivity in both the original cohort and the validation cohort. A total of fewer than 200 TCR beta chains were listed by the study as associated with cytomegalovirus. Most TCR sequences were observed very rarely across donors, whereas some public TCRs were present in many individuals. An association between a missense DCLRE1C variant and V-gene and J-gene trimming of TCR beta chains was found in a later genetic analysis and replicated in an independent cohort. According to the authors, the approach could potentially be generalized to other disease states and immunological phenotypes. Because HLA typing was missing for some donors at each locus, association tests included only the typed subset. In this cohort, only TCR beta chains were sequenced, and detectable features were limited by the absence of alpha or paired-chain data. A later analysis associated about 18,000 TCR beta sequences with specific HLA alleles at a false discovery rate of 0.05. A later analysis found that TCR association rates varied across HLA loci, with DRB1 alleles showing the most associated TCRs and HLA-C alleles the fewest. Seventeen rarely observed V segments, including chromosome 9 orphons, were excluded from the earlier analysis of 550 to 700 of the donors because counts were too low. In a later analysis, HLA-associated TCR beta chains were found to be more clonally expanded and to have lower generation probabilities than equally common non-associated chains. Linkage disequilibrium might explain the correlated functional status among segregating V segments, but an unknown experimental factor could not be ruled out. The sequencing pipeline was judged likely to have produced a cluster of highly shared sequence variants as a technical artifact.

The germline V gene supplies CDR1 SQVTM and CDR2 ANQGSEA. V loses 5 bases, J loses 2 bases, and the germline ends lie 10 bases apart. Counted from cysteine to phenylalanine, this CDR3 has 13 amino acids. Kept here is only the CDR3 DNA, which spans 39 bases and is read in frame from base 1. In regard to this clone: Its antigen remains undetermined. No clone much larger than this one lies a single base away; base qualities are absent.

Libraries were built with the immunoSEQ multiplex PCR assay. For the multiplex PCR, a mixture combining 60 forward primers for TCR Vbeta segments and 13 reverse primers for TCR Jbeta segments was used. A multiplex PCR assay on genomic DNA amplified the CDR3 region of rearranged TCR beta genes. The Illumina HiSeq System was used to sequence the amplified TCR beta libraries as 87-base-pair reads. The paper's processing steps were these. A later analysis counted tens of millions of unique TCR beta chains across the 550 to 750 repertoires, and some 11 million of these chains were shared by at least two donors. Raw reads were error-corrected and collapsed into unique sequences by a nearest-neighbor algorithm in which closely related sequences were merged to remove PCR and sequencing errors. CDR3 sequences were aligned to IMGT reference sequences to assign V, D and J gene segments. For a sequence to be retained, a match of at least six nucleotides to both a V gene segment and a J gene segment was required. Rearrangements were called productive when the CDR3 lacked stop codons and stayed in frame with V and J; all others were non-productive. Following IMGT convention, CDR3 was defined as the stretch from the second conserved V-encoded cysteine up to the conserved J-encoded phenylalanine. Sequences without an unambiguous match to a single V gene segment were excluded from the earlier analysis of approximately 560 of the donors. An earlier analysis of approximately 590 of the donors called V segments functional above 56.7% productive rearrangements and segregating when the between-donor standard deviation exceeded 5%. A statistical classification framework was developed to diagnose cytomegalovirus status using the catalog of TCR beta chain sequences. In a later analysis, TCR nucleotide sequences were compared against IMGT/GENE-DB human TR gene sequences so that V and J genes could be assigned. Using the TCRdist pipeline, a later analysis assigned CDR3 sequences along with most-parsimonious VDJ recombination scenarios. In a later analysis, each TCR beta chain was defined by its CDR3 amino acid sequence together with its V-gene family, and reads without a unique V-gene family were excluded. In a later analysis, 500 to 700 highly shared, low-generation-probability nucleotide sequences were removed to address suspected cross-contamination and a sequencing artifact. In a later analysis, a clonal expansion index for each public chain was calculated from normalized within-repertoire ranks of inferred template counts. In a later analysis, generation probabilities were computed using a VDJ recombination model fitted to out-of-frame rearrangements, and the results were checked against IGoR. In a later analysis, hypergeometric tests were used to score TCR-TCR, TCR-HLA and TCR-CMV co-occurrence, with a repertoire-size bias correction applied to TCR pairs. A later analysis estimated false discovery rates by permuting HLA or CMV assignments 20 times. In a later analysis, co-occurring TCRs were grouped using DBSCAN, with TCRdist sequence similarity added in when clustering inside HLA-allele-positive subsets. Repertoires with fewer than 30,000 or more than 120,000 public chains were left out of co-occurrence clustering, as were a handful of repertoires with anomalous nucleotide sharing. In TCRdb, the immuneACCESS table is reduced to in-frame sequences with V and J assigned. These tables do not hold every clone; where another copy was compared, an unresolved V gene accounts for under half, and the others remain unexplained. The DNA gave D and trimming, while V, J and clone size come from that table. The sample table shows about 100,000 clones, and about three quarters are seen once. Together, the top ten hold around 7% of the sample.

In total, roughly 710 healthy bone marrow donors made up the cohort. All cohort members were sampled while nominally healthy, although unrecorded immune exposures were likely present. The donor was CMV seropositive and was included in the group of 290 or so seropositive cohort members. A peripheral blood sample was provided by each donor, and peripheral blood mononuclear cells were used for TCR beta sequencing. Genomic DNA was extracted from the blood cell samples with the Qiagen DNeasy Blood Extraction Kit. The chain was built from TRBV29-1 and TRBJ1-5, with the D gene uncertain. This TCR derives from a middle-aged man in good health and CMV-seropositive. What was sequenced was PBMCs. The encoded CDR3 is CSVQGRGNQPQHF. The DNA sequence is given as TGCAGCGTTCAAGGAAGAGGCAATCAGCCCCAGCATTTT. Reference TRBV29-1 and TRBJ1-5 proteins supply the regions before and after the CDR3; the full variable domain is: SAVISQKPSRDICQRGTSLTIQCQVDSQVTMMFWYRQQPGQSLTLIATANQGSEATYESGFVIDKFPISRPNLTFSTLTVSNMSPEDSSIYLCSVQGRGNQPQHFGDGTRLSIL.